The 23 T cell receptor beta chains in this list originate from one sample, sequenced in a study of T cell changes during pregnancy in multiple sclerosis. Data came from immunoSEQ multiplex PCR; TCRdb stores just in-frame clones and leaves some out. Of roughly 40,000 clones detected, more than 80% appear once; the ten largest clones hold 1.2%. The sequences come from peripheral blood, collected before pregnancy. These receptors came from a female donor with multiple sclerosis, enrolled in a pregnancy study.

This rearrangement joins TRBV19 to TRBJ2-7; TRBD1 matches at 8 bases. The J segment lost 2 bases and the V segment lost 6 bases, leaving 3 bases of the junction unmatched. CDR1 and CDR2 (germline): LNHDA, SQIVND (reference sequence). CDR3 length: 13 residues. Written as DNA, the CDR3 is TGTGCCAGTAGCGGGACAGGAGCCTACGAGCAGTACTTC. Its protein is CASSGTGAYEQYF.

The chain has TRBV27 and TRBJ2-7; maybe TRBD1 (6 bases). Germline V gene data show CDR1 as MNHEY and CDR2 as SMNVEV (reference sequence). This CDR3 contains 13 residues. V lost 2 bases to trimming and J lost 3 bases, with 8 bases between them. The CDR3 nucleotides are TGTGCCAGCAGTTTACAGGGACACTACGAGCAGTACTTC. This sequence encodes CASSLQGHYEQYF.

The chain combines TRBV18 with TRBJ2-7; possibly TRBD2 for D (6 bases). CDR3 length: 14 residues. The V and J ends lost 3 bases and 2 bases respectively, with 11 bases between them. Germline-derived CDR1 and CDR2 are KGHSH and LQKENI. CDR3: CASSPAEGTYEQYF. The CDR3 DNA is TGTGCCAGCTCACCCGCGGAGGGGACCTACGAGCAGTACTTC.

This chain uses TRBV7-6 with TRBJ1-5, with 7 bases matching TRBD1. V dropped 1 base and J dropped 4; count of bases not matched to a gene: 4. This CDR3 contains 15 residues. Germline CDR1 is SGHVS and CDR2 is FNYEAQ. CDR3 amino acids: CASSLEGRGNQPQHF. DNA for the CDR3: TGTGCCAGCAGCTTAGAAGGCAGGGGGAATCAGCCCCAGCATTTT.

V and J are TRBV5-1 and TRBJ2-1; 14 nucleotides agree with TRBD2. V lost 3 bases to trimming and J lost 8 bases; unmatched junction nucleotides: 4. Germline CDR1 reads SGHRS; CDR2 reads YFSETQ. The CDR3 length is 15 residues. CDR3 coding DNA: TGCGCCAGCAGCTCCGGGACTAGCGGGAGCGATGAGCAGTTCTTC. Its translation is CASSSGTSGSDEQFF.

This clone was found a few times. This chain joins TRBV5-6 and TRBJ1-1; 8 positions match TRBD1. Germline V gives CDR1 SGHDT, CDR2 YYEEEE. The CDR3 has 16 amino acids. The J segment lost 4 bases and the V segment lost 1 base, leaving 9 bases of the junction unmatched. Here the CDR3 DNA reads TGTGCCAGCAGCTTGTTTCAGGGGGCGGTTTTCACTGAAGCTTTCTTT. Translation gives CASSLFQGAVFTEAFF.

V is TRBV11-2 and J is TRBJ1-4, with TRBD1 matching over 8 bases. Per germline, CDR1 SGHAT and CDR2 FQNNGV. The V and J ends lost 4 bases and 1 base, in that order; junction bases with no gene match: 5. This CDR3 is built from 16 residues. The CDR3 DNA follows: TGTGCCAGCAGCTCAACACAGGGGGAAACTAATGAAAAACTGTTTTTT. It yields the protein CASSSTQGETNEKLFF.

The rearrangement links TRBV27 to TRBJ2-2; possible D gene TRBD2, 5 bases. Trimming stripped 10 bases from V and 1 base from J, with 16 bases between. This CDR3 spans 15 amino acids. Germline CDR1 MNHEY, CDR2 SMNVEV (reference sequence). The CDR3 spells CATSEAWVNTGELFF. The CDR3 coding sequence is TGTGCCACCTCGGAGGCGTGGGTGAACACCGGGGAGCTGTTTTTT.

CDR3 sequence: CSVEWREGFYEQYF. Here the CDR3 DNA reads TGCAGCGTTGAATGGCGGGAGGGTTTCTACGAGCAGTACTTC. This chain joins TRBV29-1 and TRBJ2-7, with 9 bases matching TRBD2. V shed 2 bases and J 3 bases; nucleotides not matched to a gene: 5. Germline V lookup: CDR1 SQVTM, CDR2 ANQGSEA. The CDR3 totals 14 residues.

This chain joins TRBV7-9 and TRBJ1-2; maybe TRBD1 (5 bases). The CDR3 contains 14 residues. V lost 5 bases to trimming and J lost 4 bases, with 14 bases between them. Germline V lookup: CDR1 SEHNR, CDR2 FQNEAQ (reference sequence). The CDR3 region has the DNA TGTGCCAGCAGCGGACACCTCCCGGTCTATGGCTACACCTTC. It specifies CASSGHLPVYGYTF.

This rearrangement joins TRBV9 to TRBJ2-5; a weak D match, TRBD2 (6 bases). The CDR3 covers 14 residues. CDR1 SGDLS and CDR2 YYNGEE come from the germline V gene. V shed 3 bases and J shed 2 bases, with 11 bases lying between them. CDR3 sequence: CASSGGTPQETQYF. CDR3 coding DNA: TGTGCCAGCAGCGGAGGGACTCCACAAGAGACCCAGTACTTC.

The chain has TRBV19 and TRBJ2-7; 8 bases agree with TRBD2. This CDR3 is built from 14 residues. Germline V lookup: CDR1 LNHDA, CDR2 SQIVND (reference sequence). J was trimmed by 3 bases and V by 7 bases; bases with no gene match: 8. The CDR3 DNA is TGTGCCAGTAATCTCGGGGGGGGAAGCTACGAGCAGTACTTC. This codes for CASNLGGGSYEQYF.

This clone was detected only a few times. This chain uses TRBV4-2 with TRBJ2-1; D not certain. Looked up from germline, CDR1 is LGHNA and CDR2 is YNFKEQ. Trimming removed 1 base from V and 8 bases from J, with 12 bases in between. CDR3 length equals 14 residues. The chain's CDR3 is CASSQVLIAHEQFF. CDR3 bases: TGTGCCAGCAGCCAAGTCCTAATAGCCCATGAGCAGTTCTTC.

This chain connects TRBV18 to TRBJ2-1; D possibly corresponds to TRBD2 (5 bases). The CDR3 has 16 amino acids. The V gene's germline CDR1 is KGHSH and CDR2 LQKENI. Between the trimmed V and J ends, which lost 0 bases and 4 bases, there was a span of 13 bases. The CDR3 loop reads CASSPPERTPYNEQFF. In nucleotides, the CDR3 is TGTGCCAGCTCACCACCCGAGCGGACCCCATACAATGAGCAGTTCTTC.

The chain is built from TRBV10-3 and TRBJ1-1; maybe TRBD1 (6 bases). This CDR3 is built from 13 residues. CDR1 and CDR2 (germline): ENHRY, SYGVKD. The V gene lost 6 bases and the J gene lost 1 base, with 9 bases spanning the gap. Written as DNA, the CDR3 is TGTGCCATCAGGTTACAGGGGAACACTGAAGCTTTCTTT. Amino acids: CAIRLQGNTEAFF.

The J gene is TRBJ2-1, the V gene TRBV10-3, with 12 positions matching TRBD2. This CDR3 spans 16 amino acids. V shed 6 bases, J shed 7 bases, and the junction held 10 bases outside the gene matches. The V gene's germline CDR1 is ENHRY and CDR2 SYGVKD. The CDR3 sequence is CAISYSTSGSWNEQFF. For the CDR3, the DNA is TGTGCCATCAGCTACTCGACTAGCGGGAGCTGGAATGAGCAGTTCTTC.

The rearrangement uses TRBV5-1 and TRBJ2-1; 8 bases match TRBD2. CDR3 length: 15 amino acids. CDR1 is SGHRS, CDR2 YFSETQ, per germline. The junction had 8 bases not matched to a gene; V was cut back by 0 bases and J by 9 bases. CDR3 protein: CASSLAAGGTIEQFF. CDR3 in DNA: TGCGCCAGCAGCTTGGCCGCGGGAGGTACTATTGAGCAGTTCTTC.

The chain couples TRBV14 to TRBJ2-5; 7 bases match TRBD1. Germline values: CDR1 SGHDN, CDR2 FVKESK. The CDR3 covers 14 residues. With V trimmed by 1 base and J by 1 base, 0 bases remained unmatched. CDR3 DNA: TGTGCCAGCAGCCAAGGGGACAGCCAAGAGACCCAGTACTTC. This gives the protein CASSQGDSQETQYF.

The chain employs TRBV14 and TRBJ2-2, with D possibly matching TRBD1 (5 bases). Trimming pared 9 bases from V and 7 bases from J, leaving 15 bases between. CDR3 length: 13 amino acids. Germline CDR1 reads SGHDN; CDR2 reads FVKESK. CDR3 amino acids: CASQDPRGGELFF. CDR3 sequence (DNA): TGTGCCAGTCAAGACCCAAGGGGCGGGGAGCTGTTTTTT.

The V call is TRBV5-5, the J call TRBJ2-5, with D possibly TRBD1 on 6 matching bases. Germline V gene lookup returns CDR1 SGHKS and CDR2 YYEKEE (reference sequence). This CDR3 is 15 amino acids long. V was pared by 4 bases and J by 3 bases, with 16 bases between. The CDR3 nucleotides read TGTGCCAGCAGCGTTAGGGGGTGGGGAGAAGAGACCCAGTACTTC. Protein product: CASSVRGWGEETQYF.

This sequence joins TRBV4-2 and TRBJ2-2; TRBD2 matches 12 bases. Trimming removed 3 bases from V and 5 bases from J; junction bases left unmatched: 13. The germline CDR1 and CDR2 sequences are LGHNA and YNFKEQ. There are 19 residues in the CDR3. The CDR3 coding sequence is TGTGCCAGCAGCCAGCTACTAACTATACTAGCGGGAGGAACCGGGGAGCTGTTTTTT. Its translation: CASSQLLTILAGGTGELFF.

The chain employs TRBV28 and TRBJ1-2, with TRBD1 matching over 10 bases. This CDR3 region has 16 residues. Germline CDR1 and CDR2: MDHEN and SYDVKM. Trimming cost V 4 bases and J 2 bases; bases outside gene matches: 7. The CDR3 sequence is CASSSNPGQGNYGYTF. In DNA form, the CDR3 reads TGTGCCAGCAGTTCTAACCCGGGACAGGGGAACTATGGCTACACCTTC.

The V call is TRBV27, the J call TRBJ1-2, with TRBD1 matching 7 bases. Trimming at V came to 5 bases and at J to 4 bases, leaving 7 bases not matched to a gene. The CDR3 length is 14 residues. Germline CDR1 is MNHEY and CDR2 is SMNVEV (reference sequence). CDR3: CASSPLRDSYGYTF. For the CDR3, the DNA is TGTGCCAGCAGTCCCCTCCGGGACAGCTATGGCTACACCTTC.